Reported below is one T cell receptor beta chain. This sample is part of a study of T cells after yellow fever vaccination. This CDR3 spans 16 amino acids. V shed 4 bases, J shed 10 bases, and the junction held 8 bases outside the gene matches. Germline values: CDR1 MNHEY, CDR2 SMNVEV (reference sequence). 5'RACE template switching generated TCR cDNA, adding a universal primer site and UMIs. TCRdb re-called the 5' RACE reads through MiXCR, storing one row per CDR3 protein. The sample holds nearly 550,000 distinct CDR3 sequences, 15% to 20% seen once. The source of this sequence is a man younger than 40 who received the YFV17D yellow fever vaccine. The chain is built from TRBV27 and TRBJ2-1, with TRBD2 identical over 15 bases. Source: PBMCs, taken 15 days after the yellow fever booster vaccination. CDR3 sequence: CASSWGLAGGGGEQFF. CDR3 DNA: TGTGCCAGCAGTTGGGGACTAGCGGGAGGAGGAGGCGAGCAGTTCTTC.